This T cell receptor beta chain was retrieved from a study of cytomegalovirus exposure and HLA in healthy donors. Germline CDR1 and CDR2: SGHNT and YYREEE (reference sequence). This CDR3 is built from 11 residues. Trimming cost V 3 bases and J 4 bases, with 5 bases left between them. Produced via immunoSEQ multiplex PCR; TCRdb's table is partial and in-frame only. The table lists over 120,000 clones, roughly nine tenths of them singletons. Note on this clone: Other DNA variants within this sample encode the same CDR3.

The chain recombines TRBV5-4 with TRBJ2-7; D is unresolved. Sequencing was done on a sample of PBMCs. The origin of this receptor is a woman aged 18 to 35 in good health and CMV-seropositive. The CDR3 loop is CASSSTYEQYF. Here the CDR3 DNA reads TGTGCCAGCAGCTCCACATACGAGCAGTACTTC.